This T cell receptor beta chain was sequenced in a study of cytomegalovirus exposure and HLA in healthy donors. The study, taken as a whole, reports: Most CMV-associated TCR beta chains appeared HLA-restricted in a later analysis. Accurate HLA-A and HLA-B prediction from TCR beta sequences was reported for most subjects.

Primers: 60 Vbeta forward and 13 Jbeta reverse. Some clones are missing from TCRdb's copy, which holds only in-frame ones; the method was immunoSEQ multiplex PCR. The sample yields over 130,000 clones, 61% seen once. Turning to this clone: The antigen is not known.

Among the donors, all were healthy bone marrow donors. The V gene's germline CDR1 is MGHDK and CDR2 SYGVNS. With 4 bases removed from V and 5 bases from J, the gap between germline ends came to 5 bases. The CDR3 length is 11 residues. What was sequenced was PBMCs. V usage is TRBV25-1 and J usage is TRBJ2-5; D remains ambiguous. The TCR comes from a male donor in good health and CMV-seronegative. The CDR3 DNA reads TGTGCCAGCAGTGGTCGGGAGACCCAGTACTTC. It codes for CASSGRETQYF.